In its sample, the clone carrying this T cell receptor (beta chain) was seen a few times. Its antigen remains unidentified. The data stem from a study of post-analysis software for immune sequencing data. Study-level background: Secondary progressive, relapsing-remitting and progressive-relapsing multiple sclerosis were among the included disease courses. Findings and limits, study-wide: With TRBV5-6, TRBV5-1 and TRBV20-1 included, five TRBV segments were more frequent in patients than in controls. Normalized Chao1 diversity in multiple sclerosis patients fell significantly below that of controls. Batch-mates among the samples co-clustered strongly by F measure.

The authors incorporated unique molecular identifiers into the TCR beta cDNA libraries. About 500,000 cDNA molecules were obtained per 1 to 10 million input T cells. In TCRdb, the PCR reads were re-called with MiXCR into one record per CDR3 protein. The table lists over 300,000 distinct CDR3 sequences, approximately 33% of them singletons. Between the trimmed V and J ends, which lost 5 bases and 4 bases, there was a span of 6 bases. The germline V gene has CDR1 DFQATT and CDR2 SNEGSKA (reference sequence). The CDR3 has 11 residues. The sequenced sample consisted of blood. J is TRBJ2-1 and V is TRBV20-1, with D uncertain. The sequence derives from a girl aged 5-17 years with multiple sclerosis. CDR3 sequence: CSAGLYNEQFF. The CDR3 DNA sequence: TGCAGTGCTGGCCTTTACAATGAGCAGTTCTTC.